The subject of this entry is one T cell receptor (beta chain). The CDR3 spans 16 residues. Trimming removed 0 bases from V and 0 bases from J, with 9 bases in between. CDR1 LGHDT and CDR2 YNNKEL come from the germline V gene (reference sequence). The source of the sample is a study of blood T cell repertoires in COVID-19. Original handling: Reference gene primer amplification gave estimated nucleated cell counts. Method: immunoSEQ multiplex PCR; TCRdb's copy keeps in-frame clones and lacks some. From that table come the V and J calls and clone size; the DNA was used to work out D and trimming. The data contain 40,000 to 65,000 clones, about 86% of them singletons.

The source of this sequence is a man aged 65-85 years with active COVID-19. Source material: peripheral blood. The genes are TRBV3-1 (or the pseudogene TRBV3-2) and TRBJ1-3; no firm D call. In DNA form, the CDR3 reads TGTGCCAGCAGCCAAGAAGGGAGGGCCTCTGGAAACACCATATATTTT. Encoded protein: CASSQEGRASGNTIYF.